These 28 T cell receptor beta chains share one sample of origin, sequenced in a study of CD8+CD57+ T cells in acquired aplastic anemia. Profiling that covered TCR beta VDJ and CDR3 relied on genomic DNA as its template. TCRdb redid the calling of the reads with MiXCR, one entry per CDR3 protein. Here the sample spans around 180,000 distinct CDR3 sequences, about 64% being singletons. The sample was sorted CD4+, CD8+, or CD8+CD57+ T cells (not recorded which) from PBMCs. The receptors were gathered from a human donor with severe aplastic anemia or a healthy control (not recorded which).

The chain joins TRBV7-7 to TRBJ2-1, with 10 bases identical to TRBD2. Trimming removed 6 bases from V and 6 bases from J; junction bases left unmatched: 14. Germline loops: CDR1 SSHAT, CDR2 FNYEAQ (reference sequence). CDR3 size: 17 residues. The CDR3 reads CASSERVASGGSNEQFF. CDR3 sequence (DNA): TGTGCCAGCAGTGAAAGGGTGGCTAGCGGGGGTAGCAATGAGCAGTTCTTC.

This rearrangement joins TRBV7-2 to TRBJ1-2; D is ambiguous. The CDR3 totals 13 residues. Germline CDR1 is SGHTA and CDR2 is FQGNSA. V lost 5 bases to trimming and J lost 3 bases, with 10 bases between them. In nucleotides, the CDR3 is TGTGCCAGCAGCCCGGTGGCAGACTATGGCTACACCTTC. It translates to CASSPVADYGYTF.

The V gene is TRBV20-1, the J gene TRBJ2-1, with 8 bases identical to TRBD1. This CDR3 has 13 residues. Germline CDR1 is DFQATT and CDR2 is SNEGSKA (reference sequence). With V trimmed by 5 bases and J by 10 bases, 10 bases remained unmatched. The CDR3 is CSAFQGAGYEQFF. In DNA form, the CDR3 reads TGCAGTGCTTTCCAGGGGGCAGGCTACGAGCAGTTCTTC.

The table lists this clonotype with a count of one. The rearrangement links TRBV15 to TRBJ1-4; weak D call: TRBD1 (6 bases). Germline V gene data show CDR1 as LNHNV and CDR2 as YYDKDF (reference sequence). This CDR3 region has 16 residues. Trimming took 3 bases from V and 8 from J, leaving 19 bases between them. The CDR3 sequence is CATSRDNREFREKLFF. CDR3 nucleotide sequence: TGTGCCACCAGCAGGGACAACAGGGAGTTCAGGGAAAAACTGTTTTTT.

The chain uses TRBV25-1 and TRBJ2-1; D remains unclear. V lost 3 bases and J lost 8, with 11 bases in between. The germline V gene encodes CDR1 MGHDK and CDR2 SYGVNS. This CDR3 has 13 amino acids. The CDR3 DNA reads TGTGCCAGCAGTGACGCTATAGTAGATGAGCAGTTCTTC. It yields the protein CASSDAIVDEQFF.

As for this clonotype: A much bigger clone sits one base away, suggesting this may be a read error. The CDR3 end shows no conserved phenylalanine or tryptophan, and so a read error is likely. The chain has TRBV20-1 and TRBJ1-1; a weak D match, TRBD1 (5 bases). V lost 4 bases and J lost 5, with 17 bases in between. CDR1 and CDR2 from the germline V gene are DFQATT and SNEGSKA (reference sequence). This CDR3 is 14 amino acids long. The CDR3 DNA reads as TGCAGTGCTACGGCCGGAGGGGCTGTGACTGAAGCTTTCTCT. Translation: CSATAGGAVTEAFS.

This rearrangement joins TRBV20-1 to TRBJ2-1; weak D call: TRBD1 (6 bases). Germline values: CDR1 DFQATT, CDR2 SNEGSKA (reference sequence). Between the trimmed V and J ends, which lost 2 bases and 6 bases, there was a span of 8 bases. The length of the CDR3 is 12 residues. The CDR3 region is CSARRDTNEQFF. Written as DNA, the CDR3 is TGCAGTGCTAGACGGGACACCAATGAGCAGTTCTTC.

The chain couples TRBV7-2 to TRBJ1-3, with D unresolved. The ends were cut back, 5 bases at V and 8 bases at J, with 16 bases in the middle. Germline lookup yields CDR1 SGHTA and CDR2 FQGNSA. The CDR3 has 14 amino acids. CDR3 sequence reads: CASSRTIGVDTIYF. As DNA, the CDR3 is TGTGCCAGCAGCCGTACAATCGGGGTAGACACCATATATTTT.

The table lists this clonotype with many counts. V is TRBV20-1 and J is TRBJ1-2, with no clear D. Germline V CDR1 and CDR2: DFQATT, SNEGSKA (reference sequence). V was shortened by 6 bases and J by 1 base, with 12 bases between the two germline ends. This CDR3 is 13 amino acids long. The CDR3 DNA reads TGCAGTGCCGGGAATCAGGATAACTATGGCTACACCTTC. It codes for CSAGNQDNYGYTF.

The chain is built from TRBV20-1 and TRBJ1-5; 9 bases match TRBD1. The ends lost 5 bases at V and 9 bases at J; junction bases unmatched: 14. CDR1 and CDR2 (germline): DFQATT, SNEGSKA (reference sequence). This CDR3 contains 15 residues. The CDR3 region is CSASKAGQGVRPQHF. Here the CDR3 DNA reads TGCAGTGCTTCTAAGGCGGGACAGGGTGTTCGGCCCCAGCATTTT.

This clonotype was seen a handful of times. V and J are TRBV6-7 and TRBJ2-5, with 7 bases matching TRBD1. TRBV6-7 qualifies as an ORF whose function is uncertain. The CDR3 covers 14 residues. V lost 6 bases, J lost 4 bases, and 8 bases stayed unmatched. CDR3 loop: CASSYIGGRETQYF. CDR3 bases: TGTGCCAGCAGCTACATAGGGGGCAGAGAGACCCAGTACTTC.

The V gene is TRBV7-3, the J gene TRBJ2-6; no firm D call. The germline V gene encodes CDR1 SGHTA and CDR2 FQGTGA. Trimming took 5 bases from V and 3 from J, leaving 11 bases between them. The CDR3 runs 15 residues. As DNA, the CDR3 is TGTGCCAGCAGCGCCAAGGGCGGTGGGGCCAACGTCCTGACTTTC. Translating gives CASSAKGGGANVLTF.

The CDR3 sequence: CASSSRTAIYEQYF. DNA of the CDR3: TGTGCCAGCAGCTCCCGGACGGCAATCTACGAGCAGTACTTC. This chain links TRBV7-2 with TRBJ2-7; D not certain. V was clipped by 4 bases and J by 3 bases, with 13 bases between them. The length of the CDR3 is 14 residues. Germline V gives CDR1 SGHTA, CDR2 FQGNSA.

The chain carries TRBV19 and TRBJ2-5, with D possibly TRBD2 on 6 matching bases. The J call may be in error: the DNA end matches TRBJ2-7 better. Germline assignment: CDR1 LNHDA and CDR2 SQIVND (reference sequence). CDR3 length: 13 amino acids. The DNA of the CDR3 is TGTGCCAGTAGTCGCCCGGGGGCCTACGAGCAGTACTTC. It is translated as CASSRPGAYEQYF.

This clonotype was seen a handful of times. This chain links TRBV24-1 with TRBJ2-3; 9 bases map to TRBD1. The CDR3 loop spans 14 amino acids. The V segment lost 3 bases and the J segment 6 bases; nucleotides outside the gene matches: 3. Germline loops: CDR1 KGHDR, CDR2 SFDVKD. This CDR3 is CATSDPGQGDTQYF. For the CDR3, the DNA is TGTGCCACCAGTGATCCCGGACAGGGGGATACGCAGTATTTT.

This chain joins TRBV20-1 and TRBJ2-5, with 13 bases identical to TRBD2. The CDR3 spans 14 residues. V lost 5 bases, J lost 5 bases, and 5 bases stayed unmatched. In germline, CDR1 is DFQATT, CDR2 SNEGSKA (reference sequence). This chain's CDR3 is CSALGLAGVETQYF. Written as DNA, the CDR3 is TGCAGTGCTCTCGGACTAGCGGGAGTGGAGACCCAGTACTTC.

This sequence joins TRBV9 and TRBJ2-3, with TRBD1 matching 10 bases. Unmatched junction bases numbered 9, after V lost 4 bases and J lost 7 bases. The CDR3 extends over 15 amino acids. CDR1 and CDR2 from the germline V gene are SGDLS and YYNGEE. The CDR3 protein is CASSPGDRGDHTQYF. CDR3 DNA: TGTGCCAGCAGCCCTGGGGACAGGGGTGATCATACGCAGTATTTT.

This clonotype was counted at least ten times. The chain carries TRBV12-3 or TRBV12-4 and TRBJ1-5; D not resolved. The CDR3 is 17 amino acids. Trimming took off 5 bases at V and 1 base at J, with 18 bases between the two ends. Written as DNA, the CDR3 is TGTGCCAGCAGTCGGGCTCCGCCGCGAGGGAGCAATCAGCCCCAGCATTTT. Translated, it gives CASSRAPPRGSNQPQHF.

The J gene is TRBJ2-7, the V gene TRBV20-1, with 9 positions matching TRBD1. V lost 6 bases and J lost 4; bases outside the gene matches: 10. The CDR3 is made up of 14 amino acids. Germline V CDR1 and CDR2: DFQATT, SNEGSKA (reference sequence). This chain's CDR3 is CSATDRGKGYEQYF. CDR3 nucleotide sequence: TGCAGTGCCACGGACAGGGGAAAAGGGTACGAGCAGTACTTC.

This clonotype was counted ten times or more. V is TRBV29-1 and J is TRBJ1-1; 7 bases map to TRBD1. In germline, CDR1 is SQVTM, CDR2 ANQGSEA. The length of the CDR3 is 13 residues. J gave up 1 base and V 5 bases, and 4 bases lay outside the gene matches. As DNA, the CDR3 is TGCAGCGTTACGGGACAGACGAACACTGAAGCTTTCTTT. This encodes CSVTGQTNTEAFF.

This clonotype was observed many times. The J gene is TRBJ2-5, the V gene TRBV25-1; D gene unclear. The CDR3 extends over 14 amino acids. CDR1 and CDR2 (germline): MGHDK, SYGVNS. Trimming pared 7 bases from V and 0 bases from J, leaving 12 bases between. CDR3 sequence (DNA): TGTGCCAGCATACACTTACGGTACCAAGAGACCCAGTACTTC. It encodes CASIHLRYQETQYF.

V gene TRBV7-2 combines with J gene TRBJ2-3; 9 bases are a match to TRBD2. V lost 1 base, J lost 2 bases, and 1 base stayed unmatched. The germline V gene encodes CDR1 SGHTA and CDR2 FQGNSA. CDR3 length equals 15 residues. This CDR3 is CASSLGGGVTDTQYF. The DNA for the CDR3 is TGTGCCAGCAGCTTAGGCGGGGGGGTCACAGATACGCAGTATTTT.

This chain links TRBV19 with TRBJ2-3; TRBD1 matches at 8 bases. V was clipped by 6 bases and J by 2 bases; unmatched bases: 10. The germline CDR1 and CDR2 sequences are LNHDA and SQIVND (reference sequence). The CDR3 totals 16 residues. CDR3 sequence: CASRDGQGPYTDTQYF. DNA of the CDR3: TGTGCCAGTAGGGATGGACAGGGCCCATACACAGATACGCAGTATTTT. Complete variable domain (other parts from reference TRBV19 and TRBJ2-3): DGGITQSPKYLFRKEGQNVTLSCEQNLNHDAMYWYRQDPGQGLRLIYYSQIVNDFQKGDIAEGYSVSREKKESFPLTVTSAQKNPTAFYLCASRDGQGPYTDTQYFGPGTRLTVL.

The chain couples TRBV7-2 to TRBJ2-7; D is uncertain. This CDR3 spans 12 amino acids. The V gene's germline CDR1 is SGHTA and CDR2 FQGNSA. V was trimmed by 2 bases and J by 4 bases, leaving 6 bases between them. The CDR3 coding sequence is TGTGCCAGCAGCTTACAACAGTACGAGCAGTACTTC. It encodes CASSLQQYEQYF.

The rearrangement uses TRBV2 and TRBJ2-2, with 12 bases that match TRBD1. Trimming took 8 bases from V and 6 from J; bases not matched to a gene: 10. The germline V gene encodes CDR1 SNHLY and CDR2 FYNNEI. CDR3 length: 16 residues. The CDR3 spells CASDGPGQGAPGELFF. CDR3 coding DNA: TGTGCCAGCGACGGTCCGGGACAGGGGGCTCCCGGGGAGCTGTTTTTT.

Ten or more counts support this clonotype. This chain uses TRBV7-6 with TRBJ2-2, with TRBD2 matching over 7 bases. This CDR3 is 18 amino acids long. Germline CDR1 is SGHVS and CDR2 is FNYEAQ. V gave up 1 base and J gave up 4 bases; unmatched junction bases: 12. CDR3 in DNA: TGTGCCAGCAGCTTAGACTTAAGCGGGGATGAAGGCACCGGGGAGCTGTTTTTT. Encoded protein: CASSLDLSGDEGTGELFF.

This clonotype was detected a few times. The J gene is TRBJ2-7, the V gene TRBV28; 7 bases line up with TRBD1. The V gene end was trimmed by 6 bases and the J gene end by 0 bases; junction bases not matched to a gene: 8. In germline, CDR1 is MDHEN, CDR2 SYDVKM. The CDR3 consists of 15 residues. The CDR3 is CASRIDRASSYEQYF. The CDR3 DNA reads as TGTGCCAGCAGGATTGACAGGGCGAGCTCCTACGAGCAGTACTTC.

In this sample, this clonotype turned up a few times. The chain is built from TRBV10-3 and TRBJ2-1; D gene uncertain. Germline CDR1 reads ENHRY; CDR2 reads SYGVKD. The CDR3 runs to 12 residues. Trimming shortened V by 10 bases and J by 5 bases, and 12 bases separated the two germline ends. CDR3 DNA sequence: TGTGCCACCGCTCTGGGTAACAATGAGCAGTTCTTC. It encodes CATALGNNEQFF.